Sequencing of this TCR beta chain was carried out in a study of cytomegalovirus exposure and HLA in healthy donors. Turning to the study itself: In an early release, HLA-typed donors contributed tens of millions of unique TCR sequences.

Note on this clone: Its antigen is undetermined.

Primers: 60 Vbeta forward and 13 Jbeta reverse. Assay: immunoSEQ multiplex PCR; the TCRdb copy retains only in-frame clones and omits some. The sample contains 150,000 to 200,000 clones, roughly 80% of which appear only once. General study points: Later on, an analysis found that several of the most significant clusters appeared to be linked to common viral pathogens, which included parvovirus B19.

The CDR3 length is 15 residues. Germline CDR1 reads MNHEY; CDR2 reads SMNVEV (reference sequence). Trimming removed 5 bases from V and 3 bases from J; junction bases left unmatched: 5. The sequence was obtained from a young man in good health and CMV-seropositive. Sequencing was carried out using PBMCs. J is TRBJ2-3 and V is TRBV27; 10 positions match TRBD1. The CDR3, as DNA: TGTGCCAGCAGTCGGACGGGACAGGGGACAGATACGCAGTATTTT. Protein sequence: CASSRTGQGTDTQYF.